Below are 15 T cell receptor beta chains sequenced from a single sample in a study of T-cell reconstitution after alpha-beta-depleted transplantation in children. Molecular barcoding with unique molecular identifiers was used for the TCRbeta library. TCRdb analysed the PCR reads with MiXCR anew, one entry per CDR3 protein. The sample carries approximately 490,000 distinct CDR3 sequences, 9.5% to 15% recorded once. Sequencing was performed on PBMCs from the stem cell graft donor, taken from the stem cell graft. The receptors stem from a human donor who donated a stem cell graft to a child with combined immunodeficiency.

As regards this clonotype: A much larger clonotype is one base distant, so this may be a read error. The chain carries TRBV15 and TRBJ2-3, with D possibly being TRBD1 or TRBD2 (6 bases each). Germline CDR1 LNHNV, CDR2 YYDKDF (reference sequence). This CDR3 comprises 15 residues. The chain's CDR3 is CAISSRSGGADTQYF. In nucleotides, the CDR3 is TGTGCCATCAGCTCCCGGTCCGGGGGCGCAGATACGCAGTATTTT.

This clonotype was detected a few times. The V and J genes are TRBV6-1 and TRBJ2-3; 8 positions match TRBD1. The V and J ends lost 6 bases and 4 bases, in that order; junction bases with no gene match: 9. The length of the CDR3 is 15 residues. The germline V gene encodes CDR1 MNHNS and CDR2 SASEGT. CDR3 region: CASSSLGQGADTQYF. The CDR3 nucleotides are TGTGCCAGCAGCTCCCTCGGACAGGGAGCAGATACGCAGTATTTT.

This clonotype has a count of ten or more. This chain connects TRBV29-1 to TRBJ2-3, with D perhaps assigned TRBD1 or TRBD2 (6 bases each). Germline CDR1 is SQVTM and CDR2 is ANQGSEA. This CDR3 has 12 residues. Trimming took off 7 bases at V and 1 base at J, with 9 bases between the two ends. The CDR3 loop reads CSAGGGTDTQYF. In nucleotides, the CDR3 is TGCAGCGCCGGGGGCGGCACAGATACGCAGTATTTT.

In its sample, this clonotype was seen a few times. This chain connects TRBV13 to TRBJ2-7; no clear D gene. The CDR3 runs 12 residues. V was trimmed by 4 bases and J by 7 bases, leaving 11 bases between them. Germline CDR1 PRHDT, CDR2 FYEKMQ (reference sequence). CDR3 sequence reads: CASSYKMGEQYF. CDR3 sequence (DNA): TGTGCCAGCAGCTACAAGATGGGAGAGCAGTACTTC. Drawing the rest from reference TRBV13 and TRBJ2-7, the complete variable domain is AAGVIQSPRHLIKEKRETATLKCYPIPRHDTVYWYQQGPGQDPQFLISFYEKMQSDKGSIPDRFSAQQFSDYHSELNMSSLELGDSALYFCASSYKMGEQYFGPGTRLTVT.

This clonotype was seen a few times. The chain combines TRBV12-3 or TRBV12-4 with TRBJ1-6, with D tentatively TRBD1 (6 bases). The CDR3 totals 14 residues. Trimming pared 2 bases from V and 10 bases from J, leaving 12 bases between. The CDR3 sequence: CASSLRTAASPLHF. In nucleotides, the CDR3 is TGTGCCAGCAGTTTACGGACAGCCGCGTCACCCCTCCACTTT.

This clonotype was counted a few times. The J gene is TRBJ2-5, the V gene TRBV20-1; 7 nucleotides agree with TRBD1. The J segment lost 3 bases and the V segment lost 1 base, leaving 2 bases of the junction unmatched. The CDR3 extends over 13 amino acids. Germline loops: CDR1 DFQATT, CDR2 SNEGSKA (reference sequence). As DNA, the CDR3 is TGCAGTGCTAGAGGAGGGACAGAAGAGACCCAGTACTTC. It is translated as CSARGGTEETQYF.

This clonotype was recorded at least ten times. The chain has TRBV5-6 and TRBJ2-1, with a tentative D call TRBD2 (5 bases). The CDR3 sequence is 13 residues long. Germline assignment: CDR1 SGHDT and CDR2 YYEEEE. The V gene lost 6 bases and the J gene lost 7 bases, with 14 bases spanning the gap. The CDR3 sequence is CASIGRVGNEQFF. Here the CDR3 DNA reads TGTGCCAGCATAGGGCGGGTGGGGAATGAGCAGTTCTTC.

This chain uses TRBV4-1 with TRBJ2-1, with TRBD2 identical over 12 bases. Germline CDR1 is MGHRA and CDR2 is YSYEKL. With V trimmed by 4 bases and J by 7 bases, 5 bases remained unmatched. This CDR3 spans 15 amino acids. DNA for the CDR3: TGCGCCAGCAGCCCTACTAGCGGGAGGTCGAATGAGCAGTTCTTC. Translation gives CASSPTSGRSNEQFF.

This clonotype was detected only a few times. CDR3 in DNA: TGTGCCAGCAGTTATCGGACAGTTCCCTACGAGCAGTACTTC. Translation: CASSYRTVPYEQYF. The chain employs TRBV6-2 or TRBV6-3 and TRBJ2-7, with D maybe TRBD1 (6 bases). This CDR3 spans 14 amino acids. V lost 3 bases, J lost 2 bases, and 11 bases lay in between. CDR1 is MNHEY and CDR2 is SVGEGT in the germline V gene.

This clonotype appeared many times. The chain carries TRBV29-1 and TRBJ2-3, with 11 bases fitting TRBD1. The CDR3 consists of 14 residues. Germline V gives CDR1 SQVTM, CDR2 ANQGSEA. V shed 5 bases, J shed 1 base, and the junction held 2 bases outside the gene matches. The CDR3 here is CSVPGQGGTDTQYF. CDR3 in DNA: TGCAGCGTTCCGGGACAGGGGGGCACAGATACGCAGTATTTT.

The chain employs TRBV3-1 and TRBJ1-1; D gene unclear. The CDR3 has 14 residues. Germline CDR1 reads LGHDT; CDR2 reads YNNKEL (reference sequence). V was cut by 6 bases and J by 6 bases, with 17 bases left in between. For the CDR3, the DNA is TGTGCCAGCAGTCGGGCCCCCTACCAAGCTGAAGCTTTCTTT. Encoded protein: CASSRAPYQAEAFF. Filled out from reference TRBV3-1 and TRBJ1-1, the complete variable domain reads DTAVSQTPKYLVTQMGNDKSIKCEQNLGHDTMYWYKQDSKKFLKIMFSYNNKELIINETVPNRFSPKSPDKAHLNLHINSLELGDSAVYFCASSRAPYQAEAFFGQGTRLTVV.

This clonotype has just a few counts. The chain joins TRBV30 to TRBJ2-7, with 8 bases identical to TRBD2. The CDR3 consists of 13 residues. With V trimmed by 5 bases and J by 5 bases, 8 bases remained unmatched. Germline CDR1 GTSNPN, CDR2 SVGIG (reference sequence). The CDR3 DNA reads as TGTGCCTGGGGCCGGCTAGCGGGTGACGAGCAGTACTTC. Encoded protein: CAWGRLAGDEQYF.

This clonotype was seen many times. The chain uses TRBV6-2 or TRBV6-3 and TRBJ2-1; D gene ambiguous. This CDR3 region has 13 residues. Germline values: CDR1 MNHEY, CDR2 SVGEGT. V lost 5 bases to trimming and J lost 4 bases, with 9 bases between them. The CDR3 is CASSQTTYNEQFF. The CDR3 DNA sequence: TGTGCCAGCAGTCAAACTACATACAATGAGCAGTTCTTC.

This clonotype came up a few times. The genes are TRBV29-1 and TRBJ1-2; 8 nucleotides align to TRBD1. Germline CDR1 and CDR2: SQVTM and ANQGSEA. CDR3 length equals 14 residues. V lost 2 bases, J lost 4 bases, and 6 bases stayed unmatched. The CDR3 DNA reads as TGCAGCGTTGAACTGTCAGGGGGCAGCTATGGCTACACCTTC. The encoded protein is CSVELSGGSYGYTF.

The genes are TRBV6-2 or TRBV6-3 and TRBJ2-5, with 8 bases matching TRBD2. Trimming took 2 bases from V and 3 from J; bases not matched to a gene: 8. This CDR3 region has 16 residues. The V gene's germline CDR1 is MNHEY and CDR2 SVGEGT. This CDR3 reads CASSYPATSGEETQYF. CDR3 coding DNA: TGTGCCAGCAGTTACCCTGCTACTAGCGGAGAAGAGACCCAGTACTTC.